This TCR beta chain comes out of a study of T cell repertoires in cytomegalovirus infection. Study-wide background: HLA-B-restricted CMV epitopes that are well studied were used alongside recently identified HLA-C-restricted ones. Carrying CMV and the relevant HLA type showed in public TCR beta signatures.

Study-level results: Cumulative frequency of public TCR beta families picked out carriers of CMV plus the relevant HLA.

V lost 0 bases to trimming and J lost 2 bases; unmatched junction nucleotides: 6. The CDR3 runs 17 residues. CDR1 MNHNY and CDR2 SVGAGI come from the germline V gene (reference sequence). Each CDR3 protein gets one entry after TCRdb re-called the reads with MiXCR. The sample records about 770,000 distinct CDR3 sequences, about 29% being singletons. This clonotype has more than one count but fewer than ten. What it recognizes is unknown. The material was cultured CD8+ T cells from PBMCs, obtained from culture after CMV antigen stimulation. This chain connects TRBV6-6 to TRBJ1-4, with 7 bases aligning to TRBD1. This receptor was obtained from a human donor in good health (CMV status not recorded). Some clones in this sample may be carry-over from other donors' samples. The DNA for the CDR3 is TGTGCCAGCAGTTACTCAAGAGAGGGGGCGACTAATGAAAAACTGTTTTTT. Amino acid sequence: CASSYSREGATNEKLFF.